A single sample gave rise to the 15 T cell receptor beta chains below, sequenced in a study of blood T cell repertoires in COVID-19. TCRdb keeps only in-frame clones here, not all; method: immunoSEQ multiplex PCR. Of 100,000 or so clones listed, approximately 93% are singletons. The sequencing input was peripheral blood. These receptors were obtained from a man in his fifties or sixties with acute or convalescent COVID-19.

This chain connects TRBV28 to TRBJ1-1; the D is unclear. Trimming pared 4 bases from V and 5 bases from J, leaving 14 bases between. CDR1 MDHEN and CDR2 SYDVKM come from the germline V gene. This CDR3 is 14 amino acids long. In DNA, the CDR3 is TGTGCCAGCAGTTCCTCGACTGTAACGACTGAAGCTTTCTTT. Its protein product is CASSSSTVTTEAFF.

This clone turned up a few times. The chain couples TRBV6-2 or TRBV6-3 to TRBJ2-5, with 8 nucleotides matching TRBD1. V gave up 5 bases and J gave up 5 bases; unmatched junction bases: 4. CDR3 length: 13 residues. Germline V CDR1 and CDR2: MNHEY, SVGEGT. This chain's CDR3 is CASSPGGWETQYF. The CDR3 DNA sequence: TGTGCCAGCAGTCCAGGGGGCTGGGAGACCCAGTACTTC.

V usage is TRBV12-3 or TRBV12-4 and J usage is TRBJ2-2; D uncertain. The CDR3 has 13 amino acids. V dropped 6 bases and J dropped 1 base, with 6 bases sitting between them. The DNA of the CDR3 is TGTGCCAGCAGCCAGGAGAACACCGGGGAGCTGTTTTTT. Encoded protein: CASSQENTGELFF.

The gene calls are TRBV5-1 and TRBJ1-1, with TRBD1 matching over 7 bases. This CDR3 has 15 residues. Germline V gives CDR1 SGHRS, CDR2 YFSETQ. V was pared by 4 bases and J by 4 bases, with 10 bases of the junction left unmatched. The CDR3 protein is CASSRRQGDGTEAFF. CDR3 sequence (DNA): TGCGCCAGCAGCCGGCGACAGGGAGACGGCACTGAAGCTTTCTTT.

J is TRBJ2-4 and V is TRBV28; 8 bases agree with TRBD1. Trimming at V came to 6 bases and at J to 1 base, leaving 8 bases not matched to a gene. Germline V lookup: CDR1 MDHEN, CDR2 SYDVKM. This CDR3 has 16 amino acids. In nucleotides, the CDR3 is TGTGCCAGCAGGCCGTACCGGGACAGGGCCAAAAACATTCAGTACTTC. It translates to CASRPYRDRAKNIQYF.

V usage is TRBV29-1 and J usage is TRBJ2-3; 13 bases are a match to TRBD2. V shed 7 bases and J 6 bases; nucleotides not matched to a gene: 10. The CDR3 has 15 residues. Germline V gives CDR1 SQVTM, CDR2 ANQGSEA. DNA for the CDR3: TGCAGCGCCCAAGGGACTAGCGGGGTGGGGGATACGCAGTATTTT. As protein: CSAQGTSGVGDTQYF.

V and J are TRBV9 and TRBJ2-1; a weak D match, TRBD1 (5 bases). The CDR3 loop spans 16 amino acids. Trimming took 2 bases from V and 1 from J, leaving 13 bases between them. In germline, CDR1 is SGDLS, CDR2 YYNGEE. The CDR3 DNA sequence: TGTGCCAGCAGCGTCCAGGGTGCAGCGTCCTACAATGAGCAGTTCTTC. It specifies CASSVQGAASYNEQFF.

This chain joins TRBV24-1 and TRBJ1-2; 8 nucleotides line up with TRBD1. Germline CDR1 KGHDR, CDR2 SFDVKD. This CDR3 contains 13 residues. V was pared by 7 bases and J by 4 bases, with 4 bases of the junction left unmatched. The CDR3 loop is CATSGTGFYGYTF. The CDR3, as DNA: TGTGCCACCAGCGGGACAGGATTCTATGGCTACACCTTC.

The gene calls are TRBV19 and TRBJ2-5; D is unclear. The CDR3 spans 12 residues. The ends were cut back, 5 bases at V and 2 bases at J, with 6 bases in the middle. The V gene's germline CDR1 is LNHDA and CDR2 SQIVND (reference sequence). DNA of the CDR3: TGTGCCAGTAGTTTCCATCAAGAGACCCAGTACTTC. This sequence encodes CASSFHQETQYF.

This chain joins TRBV23-1 and TRBJ2-7; no clear D. TRBV23-1 is designated an ORF whose function remains uncertain. Trimming left V 4 bases short and J 3 bases short, with 13 bases between. The CDR3 has 14 residues. CDR3 nucleotide sequence: TGCGCCAGCAGTCCTTGGAGCCGAAACTACGAGCAGTACGTC. Protein: CASSPWSRNYEQYV.

V gene TRBV11-3 combines with J gene TRBJ1-3; the D is unclear. This CDR3 is 14 amino acids long. V shed 4 bases and J shed 2 bases, with 9 bases lying between them. From germline, CDR1 is SGHNT and CDR2 YENEEA. CDR3 in amino acids: CASSSTKTGNTIYF. In DNA form, the CDR3 reads TGTGCCAGCAGCTCGACAAAAACTGGAAACACCATATATTTT.

The chain joins TRBV7-2 to TRBJ2-7; D may be TRBD2 (6 bases). The CDR3 contains 16 residues. V was clipped by 0 bases and J by 3 bases, with 15 bases between them. Germline-derived CDR1 and CDR2 are SGHTA and FQGNSA. CDR3 protein: CASSLASWRADYEQYF. The CDR3, as DNA: TGTGCCAGCAGCTTAGCCTCCTGGAGGGCCGACTACGAGCAGTACTTC.

This chain links TRBV5-5 with TRBJ2-2, with D possibly TRBD2 on 5 matching bases. With 0 bases removed from V and 6 bases from J, the gap between germline ends came to 12 bases. The CDR3 loop spans 15 amino acids. Germline V lookup: CDR1 SGHKS, CDR2 YYEKEE (reference sequence). The chain's CDR3 is CASSLAGTRAGELFF. In DNA, the CDR3 is TGTGCCAGCAGCTTGGCAGGAACGCGGGCCGGGGAGCTGTTTTTT. The full variable domain, in which reference TRBV5-5 and TRBJ2-2 provide the parts outside the CDR3, is DAGVTQSPTHLIKTRGQQVTLRCSPISGHKSVSWYQQVLGQGPQFIFQYYEKEERGRGNFPDRFSARQFPNYSSELNVNALLLGDSALYLCASSLAGTRAGELFFGEGSRLTVL.

This chain uses TRBV9 with TRBJ1-4, with D uncertain. The germline V gene encodes CDR1 SGDLS and CDR2 YYNGEE. V was clipped by 1 base and J by 0 bases, with 4 bases between them. The CDR3 length is 14 residues. In DNA, the CDR3 is TGTGCCAGCAGCGTAACTGCAACTAATGAAAAACTGTTTTTT. It specifies CASSVTATNEKLFF.

This chain uses TRBV11-3 with TRBJ2-1; 14 bases align to TRBD2. J lost 6 bases, V lost 5 bases, and 3 bases had no gene match. The CDR3 is made up of 15 amino acids. Germline loops: CDR1 SGHNT, CDR2 YENEEA. CDR3 in amino acids: CASSPGLAGANEQFF. The CDR3 DNA follows: TGTGCCAGCAGCCCGGGACTAGCGGGAGCCAATGAGCAGTTCTTC.